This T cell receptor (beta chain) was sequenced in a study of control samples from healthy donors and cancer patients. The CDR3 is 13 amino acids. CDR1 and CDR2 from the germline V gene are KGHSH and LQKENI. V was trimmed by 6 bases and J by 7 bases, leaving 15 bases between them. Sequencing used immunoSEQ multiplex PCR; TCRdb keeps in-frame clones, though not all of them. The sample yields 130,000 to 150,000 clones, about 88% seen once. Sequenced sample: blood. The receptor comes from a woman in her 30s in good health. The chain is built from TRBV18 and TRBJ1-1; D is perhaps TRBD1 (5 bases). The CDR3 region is CASSRGTEFEAFF. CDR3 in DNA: TGTGCCAGCTCGCGCGGGACGGAGTTTGAAGCTTTCTTT.